This T cell receptor (beta chain) was identified during a study of cytomegalovirus exposure and HLA in healthy donors (dated by TCRdb to the late 2010s). With regard to the full study: An earlier analysis of about 530 of the donors reported about 260 Gb of sequence data and roughly 120 million unique TCR beta sequences obtained from about 170 million T cells. An early release covering approximately 600 HLA-typed donors comprised approximately 300 gigabases of sequencing data and some 79 million unique TCR sequences. The genetic ancestry cluster associated with self-reported Caucasian donors included 80% to 90% of the 398 genotyped donors. The study aimed to test whether signatures of past pathogen exposure could be identified by cataloging public T cell receptors. The study used immunosequencing to profile the T cell repertoires of approximately 690 subjects and linked those repertoires to cytomegalovirus serostatus. Besides the first cohort of about 730 subjects, a separate validation cohort made up of around 120 different subjects was used. To predict cytomegalovirus infection status, the study combined high-throughput TCR immunosequencing, statistical association of individual TCRs with disease status, and machine learning. To study patterns of TCR occurrence, a later analysis re-analyzed previously published TCR beta repertoires from hundreds of donors and added high-resolution HLA genotyping. The later analysis used no new phenotypic data to find candidate immune exposures, relying instead on TCR beta sequences and their occurrence across donors. In an earlier analysis of over 550 of the donors, high-throughput TCR beta sequencing was used to judge whether each TCR beta V gene segment behaved as functional or pseudogenic. Donor age, sex, ethnicity and CMV serostatus were collected together with the repertoire data. A later genetic analysis used genome-wide SNP genotypes for about 55% of the 666 donors, treating that subset as a discovery cohort. Every discovery cohort repertoire had been produced on one sequencing platform. Class I and class II HLA loci were covered by the typing at four-digit resolution. The number of donors typed differed by locus, with 629-630 for A, B, C, DRB1 and DQB1, roughly 520 for DQA1, 600 to 610 for DPA1, and approximately 470 for DPB1. A handful of DR-DQ haplotypes were treated as single units for association and clustering because of strong linkage in the cohort. Among several hundred genotyped donors of the cohort, an average of approximately 220,000 unique TCR beta nucleotide sequences was sequenced per donor, of which roughly 17% were non-productive. Broad study findings and their caveats: Assigning TCR associations to individual alleles was difficult when HLA alleles, especially DR and DQ, strongly co-occurred. An association between a missense DCLRE1C variant and V-gene and J-gene trimming of TCR beta chains was found in a later genetic analysis and replicated in an independent cohort. In the study, around 150 TCR beta chains were listed as associated with cytomegalovirus. It was suggested by the authors that the approach could potentially be generalized to other disease states and immunological phenotypes. At a false discovery rate of 0.05, a later analysis linked under 20,000 TCR beta sequences to specific HLA alleles. In an earlier analysis of some 500 of the donors, most TCR beta V segments were observed in productive rearrangements about 90% or about 30% of the time, broadly matching IMGT annotations. Cytomegalovirus status was reported to be diagnosed by the classifier with high specificity and sensitivity in both the original and validation cohorts. This cohort had only TCR beta chains sequenced, and the lack of alpha or paired-chain data limited which features could be detected. Correlated functional status among segregating V segments might reflect linkage disequilibrium, but an unknown experimental factor could not be ruled out. In a later analysis, most CMV-associated TCR beta chains were found to appear HLA-restricted, with HLA associations seemingly driven largely by CMV exposure. A further reported finding was that TCR beta sequences accurately predicted the HLA-A and HLA-B alleles for most subjects in the first cohort. According to a later analysis, TCR association rates differed among HLA loci, with DRB1 alleles showing the most associated TCRs and HLA-C alleles showing the fewest. In vitro tests confirmed that a few of the cytomegalovirus-associated TCR beta chains recognize cytomegalovirus antigens. Presence/absence analyses assumed roughly uniform sequencing depth across donors, an assumption that may not hold. Compared with the approximately 710-donor mean, donors in an Asian-associated ancestry cluster had fewer N-insertions in productive TCRs, according to a later genetic analysis. The only immune exposure information available for the cohort was CMV serostatus. The earlier analysis of 587 of the donors excluded 15 to 20 rarely observed V segments, including chromosome 9 orphons, because counts were too low. A group of highly shared sequence variants was considered likely to be a technical artifact of the sequencing pipeline. The 87-base-pair reads could not distinguish some IMGT-functional V segments, including TRBV6-2 and TRBV6-3, so those segments were excluded. Several of the top co-occurrence clusters appeared to be linked to parvovirus B19, influenza, CMV and Epstein-Barr virus, according to a later analysis. In a later analysis, HLA-associated TCR beta chains were found to be more clonally expanded and to have lower generation probabilities than equally common non-associated chains. HLA typing was unavailable for some donors at each locus, so association tests used only the typed subset. Across donors, most TCR sequences were observed very rarely, whereas some public TCRs were present in many individuals.

Inclusive of the bounding cysteine and phenylalanine, the CDR3 is 16 residues long. This entry keeps only the CDR3 DNA: 48 bases, framed from base 1. Looking up the germline V gene (reference sequence) yields CDR1 LNHNV and CDR2 YYDKDF. At the junction V is shortened by 0 bases and J by 0 bases, with 11 bases in between. The cohort was made up of around 720 healthy bone marrow donors. Cohort members were all nominally healthy when sampled, although unrecorded immune exposures were likely present. The donor tested CMV seropositive, placing the donor among the 250 to 300 seropositive members of the cohort. A peripheral blood sample was collected from each donor, and TCR beta sequencing was performed on peripheral blood mononuclear cells. Genomic DNA was extracted from the blood cell samples with the Qiagen DNeasy Blood Extraction Kit. The library relied on the immunoSEQ multiplex PCR assay. The multiplex PCR relied on a mix of 60 forward primers for TCR Vbeta segments and 13 reverse primers for TCR Jbeta segments. The CDR3 region of rearranged TCR beta genes was amplified from genomic DNA with a multiplex PCR assay. On the Illumina HiSeq System, the amplified TCR beta libraries were sequenced as 87-base-pair reads. The study's processing was this. Across the roughly 640 repertoires, a later analysis counted 78 million or so unique TCR beta chains, about 10 million of which were shared by at least two donors. Raw reads were error-corrected and collapsed into unique sequences by a nearest-neighbor algorithm in which closely related sequences were merged to remove PCR and sequencing errors. CDR3 sequences were aligned to IMGT reference sequences to assign V, D and J gene segments. For a sequence to be retained, a match of at least six nucleotides to both a V gene segment and a J gene segment was required. A rearrangement counted as productive if the CDR3 had no stop codons and remained in frame with V and J, and every other rearrangement counted as non-productive. CDR3 was defined by IMGT convention, running from the second conserved V-encoded cysteine to the conserved J-encoded phenylalanine. Sequences without an unambiguous match to a single V gene segment were excluded from the earlier analysis of 450 to 750 of the donors. An earlier analysis of around 600 of the donors classified V segments as functional when productive rearrangements were above 56.7% and as segregating when the standard deviation between donors was above 5%. A statistical classification framework was built for diagnosing cytomegalovirus status from the catalog of TCR beta chain sequences. A later analysis assigned V and J genes by comparing TCR nucleotide sequences with IMGT/GENE-DB human TR gene sequences. The TCRdist pipeline was used in a later analysis to assign CDR3 sequences and most-parsimonious VDJ recombination scenarios. In a later analysis, each TCR beta chain was defined by its CDR3 amino acid sequence together with its V-gene family, and reads without a unique V-gene family were excluded. As a way to deal with suspected cross-contamination and a sequencing artifact, a later analysis dropped more than 500 nucleotide sequences that were highly shared and had low generation probability. In a later analysis, a clonal expansion index for each public chain was calculated from normalized within-repertoire ranks of inferred template counts. Generation probabilities in a later analysis came from a VDJ recombination model fitted to out-of-frame rearrangements, and those results were checked against IGoR. Hypergeometric tests were used in a later analysis to score TCR-TCR, TCR-HLA and TCR-CMV co-occurrence, with a repertoire-size bias correction applied to the TCR pairs. A later analysis estimated false discovery rates by permuting HLA or CMV assignments 20 times. In a later analysis, co-occurring TCRs were grouped using DBSCAN, and TCRdist sequence similarity was added for clustering within HLA-allele-positive subsets. Repertoires with fewer than 30,000 or more than 120,000 public chains were left out of co-occurrence clustering, as were about 5 repertoires with anomalous nucleotide sharing. TCRdb's version of the immuneACCESS table is confined to in-frame rearrangements and falls short of the full clone set. An unresolved V gene accounts for under half of the shortfall where checked; the remainder is of unknown origin. V and J calls plus clone size are reproduced from that table; the DNA served to infer D and trimming. The table for this sample lists approximately 70,000 clones; approximately 75% of them were counted only once. About 8.2% of the sample lies in the top ten.

A note on this clone: Its antigen has not been determined. No quality values exist for individual bases; no much larger clone is one base distant.

The sequence was collected from a man aged 60-69 years in good health and CMV-seropositive. Sequencing input: PBMCs. The rearranged chain carries TRBV15 and TRBJ2-5; 5 matching bases give a weak D call of TRBD2. This receptor carries the CDR3 CATSRDRGLYQETQYF. The DNA sequence follows: TGTGCCACCAGCAGAGATCGGGGTTTGTACCAAGAGACCCAGTACTTC.